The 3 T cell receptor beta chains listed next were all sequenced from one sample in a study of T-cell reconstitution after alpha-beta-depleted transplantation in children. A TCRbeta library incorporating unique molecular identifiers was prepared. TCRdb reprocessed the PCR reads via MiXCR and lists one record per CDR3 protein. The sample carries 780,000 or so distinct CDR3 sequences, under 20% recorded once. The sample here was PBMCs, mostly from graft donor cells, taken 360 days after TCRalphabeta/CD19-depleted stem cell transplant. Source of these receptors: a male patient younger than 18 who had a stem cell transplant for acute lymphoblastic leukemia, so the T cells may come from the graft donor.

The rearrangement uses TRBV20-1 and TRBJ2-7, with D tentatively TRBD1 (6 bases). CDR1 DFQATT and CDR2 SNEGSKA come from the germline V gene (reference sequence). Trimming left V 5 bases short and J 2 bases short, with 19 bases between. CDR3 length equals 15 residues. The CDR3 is CSALDSRTEAYEQYF. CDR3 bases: TGCAGTGCTCTGGACAGTCGGACAGAAGCCTACGAGCAGTACTTC.

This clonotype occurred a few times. The CDR3 DNA sequence: TGTGCCAGCAGTTTCCATAACACCGGGGAGCTGTTTTTT. This codes for CASSFHNTGELFF. This chain uses TRBV12-3 or TRBV12-4 with TRBJ2-2; D call uncertain. The CDR3 is 13 residues long. Trimming cost V 3 bases and J 2 bases, with 4 bases left between them.

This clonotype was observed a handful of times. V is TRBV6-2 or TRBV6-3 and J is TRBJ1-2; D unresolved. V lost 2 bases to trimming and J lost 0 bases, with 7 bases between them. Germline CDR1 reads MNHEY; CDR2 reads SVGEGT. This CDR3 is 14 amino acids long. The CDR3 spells CASSYLWTNYGYTF. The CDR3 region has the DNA TGTGCCAGCAGTTACCTCTGGACTAACTATGGCTACACCTTC.